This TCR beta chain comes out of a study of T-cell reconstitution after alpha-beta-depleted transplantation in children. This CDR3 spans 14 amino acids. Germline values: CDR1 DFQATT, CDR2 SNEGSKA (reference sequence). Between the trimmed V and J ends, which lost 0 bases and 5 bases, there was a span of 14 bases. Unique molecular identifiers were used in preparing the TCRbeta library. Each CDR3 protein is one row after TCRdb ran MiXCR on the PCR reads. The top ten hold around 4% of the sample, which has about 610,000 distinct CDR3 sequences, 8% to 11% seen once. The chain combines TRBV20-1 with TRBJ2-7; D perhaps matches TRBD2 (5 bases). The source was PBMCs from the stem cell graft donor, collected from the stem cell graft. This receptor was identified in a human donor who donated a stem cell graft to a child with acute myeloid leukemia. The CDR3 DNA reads TGCAGTGCTAGAGATCAAAGAGGGAAGAACGAGCAGTACTTC. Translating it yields CSARDQRGKNEQYF.